The entry below gives a single T cell receptor (beta chain) sequence along with its context. As yet, its antigen is unknown. V lost 4 bases to trimming and J lost 10 bases, with 20 bases between them. CDR1 is MGHRA, CDR2 YSYEKL, per germline. This CDR3 is 14 amino acids long. Primers for the PCR totalled 60 Vbeta and 13 Jbeta. Some clones are missing from TCRdb's copy, which holds only in-frame ones; the method was immunoSEQ multiplex PCR. The table lists 150,000 to 200,000 clones, around three quarters of them singletons. This record comes from a study of cytomegalovirus exposure and HLA in healthy donors. Study-level findings and limits: The authors later linked a missense DCLRE1C variant to TCR beta V- and J-gene trimming.

J is TRBJ2-7 and V is TRBV4-1; D is possibly TRBD1 (6 bases). The specimen was PBMCs. This TCR came from a woman aged 25 to 45 in good health and CMV-seropositive. CDR3 DNA sequence: TGCGCCAGCAGCCGGAGGACAGTTGAATCCGTCCAGTACTTC. This gives the protein CASSRRTVESVQYF.